This T cell receptor (beta chain) was documented in a study of CD8 T cells in Susac syndrome. The germline gives CDR1 MNHNY, CDR2 SVGAGI (reference sequence). The trim removed 6 bases at V and 2 bases at J, leaving 6 bases unmatched. This CDR3 is built from 15 residues. Patients with Susac syndrome met diagnostic criteria that were recently defined for definite or probable disease. TEMRA cells underwent FACS enrichment and CD8+ and CD4+ T cells underwent negative isolation. RNA totalling about 0.5 to 1 ug underwent reverse transcription with random hexamers. Multiplex PCR with immunoSEQ amplified the TCR beta CDR3 across 54 Vbeta and 13 Jbeta. TCRdb recomputed calls from the immunoSEQ multiplex PCR reads with MiXCR, one row per CDR3 protein. The sample includes about 140,000 distinct CDR3 sequences, 95% of them seen just once.

Sequenced input: CD4+ T cells from PBMCs. The chain recombines TRBV6-6 with TRBJ2-7; TRBD2 agrees at 11 bases. This TCR derives from a human donor with Susac syndrome. In DNA, the CDR3 is TGTGCCAGCAGACAAACTAGCGGGGGCCCCTACGAGCAGTACTTC. Its protein product is CASRQTSGGPYEQYF.